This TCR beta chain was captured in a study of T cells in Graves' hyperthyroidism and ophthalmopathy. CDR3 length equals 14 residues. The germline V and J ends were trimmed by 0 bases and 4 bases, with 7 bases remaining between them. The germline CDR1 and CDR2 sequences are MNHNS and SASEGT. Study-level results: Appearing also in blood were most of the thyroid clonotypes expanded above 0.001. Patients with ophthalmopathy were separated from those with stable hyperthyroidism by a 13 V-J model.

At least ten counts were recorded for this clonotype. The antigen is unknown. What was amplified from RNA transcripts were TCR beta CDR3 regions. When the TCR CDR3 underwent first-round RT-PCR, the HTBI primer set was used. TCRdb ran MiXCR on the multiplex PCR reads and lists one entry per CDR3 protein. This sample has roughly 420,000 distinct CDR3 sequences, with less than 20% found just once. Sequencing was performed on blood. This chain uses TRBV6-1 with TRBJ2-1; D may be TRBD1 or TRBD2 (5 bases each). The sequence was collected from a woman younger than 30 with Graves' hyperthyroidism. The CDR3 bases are TGTGCCAGCAGTGAAGCGGGGGTTTACAATGAGCAGTTCTTC. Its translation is CASSEAGVYNEQFF.